This T cell receptor (beta chain) was profiled in a study of immune evolution from preneoplasia to lung adenocarcinoma. This clone appeared a few times. Its antigen remains unidentified. Assay used: immunoSEQ multiplex PCR; TCRdb lists only in-frame clones, some missing. The table lists thousands of clones, about two thirds of them singletons. Points from the study as a whole: Normal lung had highest clonality; later lesions appeared denser, more diverse.

Between about 2014 and 2018, patients underwent resection in Japan or China. Histologic diagnosis was independently verified by two lung pathologists. The length of the CDR3 is 13 residues. V was cut by 4 bases and J by 6 bases, with 11 bases left in between. Germline loops: CDR1 MGHRA, CDR2 YSYEKL. Sequencing was performed on FFPE adjacent normal lung tissue. The chain has TRBV4-1 and TRBJ2-3; D is undetermined. The sequence was obtained from a person of 80 years or more with lung adenocarcinoma. The CDR3, as DNA: TGCGCCAGCAGCCCCAGCACTTGGGATACGCAGTATTTT. Encoded protein: CASSPSTWDTQYF.